This T cell receptor (beta chain) was captured by sequencing in a study of blood T cell repertoires in COVID-19. Turning to the study itself: The United States, Italy and Spain provided the acute and convalescent COVID-19 samples. T cells, B-cell-depleted T cells, or PBMCs supplied cDNA or gDNA.

Under the authors' procedure: Reference gene primers were amplified, and this amplification served to estimate nucleated cell counts. Using immunoSEQ multiplex PCR, the repertoire was profiled, and TCRdb retains in-frame clones only, with some absent. The V and J calls and clone size were taken over from that table, and D and trimming were inferred from the DNA. The data show some 190,000 clones, 70% to 85% seen once. Germline CDR1 is SGHTA and CDR2 is FQGNSA. The CDR3 has 19 amino acids. Germline trimming cut 1 base from V and 1 base from J; bases unmatched to any gene: 14. The chain has TRBV7-2 and TRBJ1-1; 8 bases match TRBD1. The clonotype comes from a woman aged 45 to 65 with acute or convalescent COVID-19. The source material was peripheral blood. CDR3 sequence reads: CASSLVEAGTGRANTEAFF. CDR3 nucleotides: TGTGCCAGCAGCTTAGTAGAAGCAGGGACAGGTCGGGCGAACACTGAAGCTTTCTTT.